The 25 T cell receptor beta chains listed next were all sequenced from one sample in a study of blood T cells in healthy people across ages. For the second PCR, which ran for about 7 to 11 cycles, a sample-barcoded 5' primer and a J-beta primer mix were used. One entry per CDR3 protein results from TCRdb running MiXCR on the 5' RACE reads. The repertoire includes 1.2 million to 1.5 million distinct CDR3 sequences, around 42% of them detected once, and around 8% sits in the top ten. The sequenced material came from blood. These receptors originate from a woman under 30 in good health.

This clonotype was counted only a few times. The chain recombines TRBV6-5 with TRBJ2-7, with 7 bases lining up with TRBD1. CDR3 length: 13 amino acids. J was trimmed by 6 bases and V by 6 bases; bases with no gene match: 8. The germline CDR1 and CDR2 sequences are MNHEY and SVGAGI. Here the CDR3 DNA reads TGTGCCAGCAGAAGACAGGGCATCGTCGAGCAGTACTTC. Amino acids: CASRRQGIVEQYF.

This clonotype came up a few times. The chain joins TRBV28 to TRBJ2-1, with D uncertain. V was cut by 7 bases and J by 2 bases, with 9 bases left in between. The length of the CDR3 is 13 residues. CDR1 is MDHEN, CDR2 SYDVKM, per germline. The CDR3 bases are TGTGCCAGCACAGATACAGCCTACAATGAGCAGTTCTTC. It yields the protein CASTDTAYNEQFF.

V is TRBV7-2 and J is TRBJ1-2; the D is unclear. There are 14 residues in the CDR3. The germline CDR1 and CDR2 sequences are SGHTA and FQGNSA. The ends were cut back, 4 bases at V and 8 bases at J, with 17 bases in the middle. The CDR3: CASSYDDRPYGYTF. The CDR3, as DNA: TGTGCCAGCAGCTACGACGACCGCCCTTACGGCTACACCTTC.

The chain employs TRBV5-1 and TRBJ1-2; D possibly corresponds to TRBD1 (6 bases). CDR3 size: 14 residues. Germline CDR1 is SGHRS and CDR2 is YFSETQ. Between the trimmed V and J ends, which lost 1 base and 3 bases, there was a span of 10 bases. The DNA for the CDR3 is TGCGCCAGCAGCTTGACACAGGGCGACTATGGCTACACCTTC. It translates to CASSLTQGDYGYTF.

The V call is TRBV20-1, the J call TRBJ2-4; D might be TRBD1 or TRBD2, each matching 5 bases. Looked up from germline, CDR1 is DFQATT and CDR2 is SNEGSKA (reference sequence). The CDR3 sequence is 13 residues long. The ends were cut back, 6 bases at V and 6 bases at J, with 15 bases in the middle. DNA for the CDR3: TGCAGTGCCACAGGACCAGCGGTAAACATTCAGTACTTC. It translates to CSATGPAVNIQYF.

This chain joins TRBV27 and TRBJ1-1; maybe TRBD1 (5 bases). Trimming removed 0 bases from V and 4 bases from J, with 12 bases in between. This CDR3 spans 15 amino acids. Germline CDR1 MNHEY, CDR2 SMNVEV (reference sequence). The chain's CDR3 is CASSLSMGGGTEAFF. The DNA of the CDR3 is TGTGCCAGCAGTTTATCGATGGGGGGTGGCACTGAAGCTTTCTTT.

In the case of this clonotype: The junction departs from germline at one end; a sequencing error may be responsible. This chain connects TRBV7-7 to TRBJ2-5; the D is unclear. The germline V gene has CDR1 SSHAT and CDR2 FNYEAQ (reference sequence). The CDR3 runs 14 residues. The CDR3 region has the DNA TGTGCTAGCAGCTTTCGGCTGAGCCAAGAGGCCCAGTACTTC. Protein product: CASSFRLSQEAQYF. Variable domain in full (rest from reference TRBV7-7 and TRBJ2-5): GAGVSQSPRYKVTKRGQDVTLRCDPISSHATLYWYQQALGQGPEFLTYFNYEAQPDKSGLPSDRFSAERPEGSISTLTIQRTEQRDSAMYRCASSFRLSQEAQYFGPGTRLLVL.

This clonotype was found a few times. J is TRBJ2-5 and V is TRBV20-1; 9 bases align to TRBD1. The ends lost 5 bases at V and 13 bases at J; junction bases unmatched: 5. CDR1 and CDR2 from the germline V gene are DFQATT and SNEGSKA (reference sequence). The CDR3 has 10 residues. This CDR3 reads CSAADRGAYF. Written as DNA, the CDR3 is TGCAGTGCTGCGGACAGGGGAGCGTACTTC.

This clonotype has only a few counts. The gene calls are TRBV2 and TRBJ2-1; 7 bases match TRBD1. V lost 8 bases to trimming and J lost 7 bases; unmatched junction nucleotides: 5. CDR3 length: 12 amino acids. CDR1 and CDR2 from the germline V gene are SNHLY and FYNNEI. The CDR3 reads CASRDSLNEQFF. The DNA for the CDR3 is TGTGCCAGCCGGGACAGCCTTAATGAGCAGTTCTTC.

This chain links TRBV20-1 with TRBJ1-5, with D hard to call. The V end was cut by 5 bases, the J end by 4 bases, with 12 bases between. This CDR3 has 13 residues. Germline-derived CDR1 and CDR2 are DFQATT and SNEGSKA (reference sequence). CDR3 nucleotide sequence: TGCAGTGCTGCCCCGGGAGGGAATCAGCCCCAGCATTTT. Protein: CSAAPGGNQPQHF.

The V and J genes are TRBV20-1 and TRBJ2-1, with D tentatively TRBD1 or TRBD2 (5 bases each). CDR3 length: 14 amino acids. Trimming removed 0 bases from V and 7 bases from J, with 13 bases in between. Germline CDR1 and CDR2: DFQATT and SNEGSKA (reference sequence). The CDR3 bases are TGCAGTGCTAGAGAGGGTCTGTGGGGGAATGAGCAGTTCTTC. Protein product: CSAREGLWGNEQFF.

The V call is TRBV27, the J call TRBJ2-7; TRBD1 might be the D (5 bases). CDR1 is MNHEY, CDR2 SMNVEV, per germline (reference sequence). The germline V and J ends were trimmed by 10 bases and 5 bases, with 18 bases remaining between them. The CDR3 contains 13 residues. CDR3 residues: CATRKGKGDEQYF. As DNA, the CDR3 is TGTGCCACCCGGAAGGGGAAGGGCGACGAGCAGTACTTC.

A word on this clonotype: The germline gene is not matched at one end of the junction; a read error may be the cause. CDR3 residues: CAGRGAGNEQFF. In nucleotides, the CDR3 is TGTGCCGGCAGGGGTGCTGGAAATGAGCAGTTCTTC. The chain is built from TRBV7-9 and TRBJ2-1; possibly TRBD1 for D (6 bases). Germline V gene sequence: CDR1 SEHNR, CDR2 FQNEAQ (reference sequence). This CDR3 region has 12 residues.

The chain employs TRBV12-3 or TRBV12-4 and TRBJ1-5; D is uncertain. The CDR3 spans 13 residues. Trimming took off 3 bases at V and 4 bases at J, with 7 bases between the two ends. This CDR3 is CASSLSINQPQHF. DNA for the CDR3: TGTGCCAGCAGTTTGTCGATTAATCAGCCCCAGCATTTT.

This clonotype was found many times. The V gene is TRBV10-3, the J gene TRBJ1-2, with 10 bases fitting TRBD1. Germline values: CDR1 ENHRY, CDR2 SYGVKD. The CDR3 is 17 amino acids. V trimming: 2 bases; J trimming: 3 bases; junction bases outside the gene matches: 9. CDR3 coding DNA: TGTGCCATCAGTGAGCCGGGGACAGGGGCTTACGACTATGGCTACACCTTC. Its translation: CAISEPGTGAYDYGYTF.

This rearrangement joins TRBV7-9 to TRBJ2-1; TRBD1 might be the D (6 bases). The V and J ends lost 4 bases and 15 bases respectively, with 10 bases between them. CDR3 size: 10 residues. From germline, CDR1 is SEHNR and CDR2 FQNEAQ (reference sequence). The CDR3 reads CASSSAGVFF. The CDR3 DNA is TGTGCCAGCAGCTCGGCAGGGGTGTTCTTC.

The V and J genes are TRBV6-1 and TRBJ1-5; D ambiguous. V shed 2 bases and J shed 2 bases, with 7 bases lying between them. The germline CDR1 and CDR2 sequences are MNHNS and SASEGT. The CDR3 length is 14 residues. The CDR3 sequence: CASSERAGNQPQHF. The CDR3 bases are TGTGCCAGCAGTGAACGGGCAGGCAATCAGCCCCAGCATTTT.

This clonotype was counted many times. The CDR3 nucleotides read TGTGCCAGCAGTTACGTTCGGAGCTCCTACAATGAGCAGTTCTTC. Residues: CASSYVRSSYNEQFF. The V and J genes are TRBV6-5 and TRBJ2-1; D is unclear. The CDR3 runs to 15 residues. Germline lookup yields CDR1 MNHEY and CDR2 SVGAGI. V lost 2 bases, J lost 0 bases, and 8 bases lay in between.

With regard to this clonotype: Relative to the germline gene, one junction end is altered; a read error may explain this. The chain couples TRBV5-1 to TRBJ1-2, with D maybe TRBD1 (5 bases). This CDR3 contains 15 residues. Per the germline V gene, CDR1 is SGHRS and CDR2 is YFSETQ. This CDR3 is CAGSLRPGPRYGYTF. CDR3 sequence (DNA): TGCGCCGGCAGCCTCCGGCCGGGGCCTCGGTATGGCTACACCTTC.

This clonotype was counted a few times. This chain links TRBV9 with TRBJ1-4, with D possibly matching TRBD1 (5 bases). The ends were cut back, 4 bases at V and 8 bases at J, with 18 bases in the middle. The CDR3 extends over 15 amino acids. The V gene's germline CDR1 is SGDLS and CDR2 YYNGEE. The DNA of the CDR3 is TGTGCCAGCAGCTCCATCGGGGCCGGGAGGGAAAAACTGTTTTTT. Its translation: CASSSIGAGREKLFF.

This clonotype was seen just once. At one boundary the junction diverges from the germline segment, which might be a read error. This chain connects TRBV20-1 to TRBJ2-5; weak D call: TRBD2 (5 bases). Germline loops: CDR1 DFQATT, CDR2 SNEGSKA (reference sequence). The CDR3 totals 12 residues. The CDR3 loop reads CSTSKAQETQYF. DNA of the CDR3: TGCAGTACTAGTAAAGCTCAAGAGACCCAGTACTTC.

This clonotype has a single count. A read error may account for a junction end that differs from germline. The V call is TRBV10-2, the J call TRBJ2-7, with 9 nucleotides matching TRBD2. This CDR3 is built from 14 residues. The germline V gene has CDR1 WSHSY and CDR2 SAAADI. CDR3 region: CASTRTSASYEQYF. In nucleotides, the CDR3 is TGCGCCAGCACCCGGACTAGCGCATCCTACGAGCAGTATTTC.

The chain uses TRBV20-1 and TRBJ2-4, with 10 nucleotides matching TRBD2. The CDR3 runs 19 residues. The V segment lost 3 bases and the J segment 0 bases; nucleotides outside the gene matches: 14. Germline V gene lookup returns CDR1 DFQATT and CDR2 SNEGSKA (reference sequence). Written as DNA, the CDR3 is TGCAGTGCTAGTAGGCTAGCGGGGGCTGTGCCCCTAGCCAAAAACATTCAGTACTTC. Translation gives CSASRLAGAVPLAKNIQYF.

This chain joins TRBV2 and TRBJ1-5; no clear D. V lost 8 bases and J 1 base, leaving 12 bases between the germline ends. Germline V gives CDR1 SNHLY, CDR2 FYNNEI. CDR3 length: 14 residues. CDR3 DNA: TGTGCCAGCTGCTTTACGGCAAGCAATCAGCCCCAGCATTTT. Translation gives CASCFTASNQPQHF.

This chain links TRBV7-9 with TRBJ2-7, with TRBD2 matching over 9 bases. This CDR3 contains 16 residues. Trimming removed 2 bases from V and 2 bases from J; junction bases left unmatched: 7. Germline V gene data show CDR1 as SEHNR and CDR2 as FQNEAQ (reference sequence). CDR3 sequence reads: CASSLTELAGPYEQYF. The CDR3 region has the DNA TGTGCCAGCAGCTTAACGGAACTAGCGGGCCCCTACGAGCAGTACTTC.